These 9 T cell receptor beta chains share one sample of origin, sequenced in a study of cytomegalovirus exposure and HLA in healthy donors. The primer mix had 60 Vbeta and 13 Jbeta primers. The assay was immunoSEQ multiplex PCR, and TCRdb's table has in-frame clones only and misses some. Here the sample spans about 130,000 clones, around 74% being singletons. Sequenced sample: PBMCs. These receptors were taken from a woman aged 45-65 years in good health and CMV-seropositive.

There are a few counts of this clone. The V call is TRBV10-3, the J call TRBJ1-6; 7 positions match TRBD1. The CDR3 extends over 14 amino acids. Germline loops: CDR1 ENHRY, CDR2 SYGVKD. The J segment lost 8 bases and the V segment lost 5 bases, leaving 6 bases of the junction unmatched. The CDR3 sequence: CAISRGQRDSPLHF. CDR3 coding DNA: TGTGCCATCAGTAGGGGACAGCGGGATTCACCCCTCCACTTT.

J is TRBJ1-6 and V is TRBV2, with TRBD1 matching 7 bases. The ends lost 2 bases at V and 7 bases at J; junction bases unmatched: 5. Germline CDR1 and CDR2: SNHLY and FYNNEI. The CDR3 contains 15 residues. For the CDR3, the DNA is TGTGCCAGCAGTGAATTGAGGGGGCTGAATTCACCCCTCCACTTT. It translates to CASSELRGLNSPLHF.

This clone has just a few counts. The V gene is TRBV11-2, the J gene TRBJ2-3; 10 bases map to TRBD2. The CDR3 has 15 residues. V shed 3 bases and J 4 bases; nucleotides not matched to a gene: 4. CDR1 and CDR2 (germline): SGHAT, FQNNGV. This chain's CDR3 is CASSFLAGEPDTQYF. The CDR3 DNA sequence: TGTGCCAGCAGCTTTCTAGCGGGGGAGCCAGATACGCAGTATTTT.

The table lists this clone with a few counts. The chain has TRBV11-3 and TRBJ2-3; 7 bases line up with TRBD1. The J segment lost 1 base and the V segment lost 4 bases, leaving 8 bases of the junction unmatched. CDR3 size: 16 residues. Germline V gene lookup returns CDR1 SGHNT and CDR2 YENEEA. The CDR3: CASSSALQGRTDTQYF. The CDR3 region has the DNA TGTGCCAGCAGCTCAGCCCTACAGGGGCGCACAGATACGCAGTATTTT.

The rearrangement uses TRBV9 and TRBJ2-3; TRBD2 matches at 9 bases. This CDR3 is 15 amino acids long. J was trimmed by 2 bases and V by 3 bases; bases with no gene match: 4. Looked up from germline, CDR1 is SGDLS and CDR2 is YYNGEE. CDR3 in amino acids: CASSALAGSTDTQYF. The CDR3 coding sequence is TGTGCCAGCAGCGCCCTAGCGGGGTCCACAGATACGCAGTATTTT. The variable domain in full, with the rest retrieved from reference TRBV9 and TRBJ2-3, is DSGVTQTPKHLITATGQRVTLRCSPRSGDLSVYWYQQSLDQGLQFLIQYYNGEERAKGNILERFSAQQFPDLHSELNLSSLELGDSALYFCASSALAGSTDTQYFGPGTRLTVL.

This chain uses TRBV20-1 with TRBJ2-3; weak D call: TRBD2 (5 bases). The V gene lost 6 bases and the J gene lost 3 bases, with 7 bases spanning the gap. Germline CDR1 reads DFQATT; CDR2 reads SNEGSKA (reference sequence). The length of the CDR3 is 11 residues. The CDR3 loop is CSARVTDTQYF. CDR3 DNA sequence: TGCAGTGCGAGGGTTACAGATACGCAGTATTTT.

This clone occurred a few times. Here the CDR3 reads CASSLADTMNTEAFF. In DNA form, the CDR3 reads TGTGCCAGCAGCTTAGCCGACACCATGAACACTGAAGCTTTCTTT. This chain joins TRBV7-2 and TRBJ1-1; the D is unclear. This CDR3 has 15 amino acids. Trimming left V 0 bases short and J 0 bases short, with 8 bases between. CDR1 and CDR2 (germline): SGHTA, FQGNSA.

The chain employs TRBV2 and TRBJ1-2; D perhaps matches TRBD1 (5 bases). The germline V and J ends were trimmed by 4 bases and 6 bases, with 12 bases remaining between them. CDR1 is SNHLY, CDR2 FYNNEI, per germline. The CDR3 is 13 residues long. The CDR3 is CASSVTAGDGYTF. CDR3 bases: TGTGCCAGCAGTGTAACAGCGGGGGATGGCTACACCTTC.

The V and J genes are TRBV12-5 and TRBJ1-3, with D maybe TRBD1 (6 bases). This CDR3 comprises 15 residues. Trimming cost V 3 bases and J 4 bases, with 13 bases left between them. Germline lookup yields CDR1 LGHNT and CDR2 FRNRAP. For the CDR3, the DNA is TGTGCTAGTGGTTTCGCACGCGACAGGGGAAACACCATATATTTT. Amino acid sequence: CASGFARDRGNTIYF.